A few counts support the clone carrying this TCR beta chain. No antigen is known for it. The data were obtained in a study of radiotherapy plus CTLA-4 blockade in lung cancer. Looking at the study overall: Across the patients, objective responses occurred in under 20%, and disease control in about 29%.

The study gave focal radiation plus ipilimumab CTLA-4 blockade to patients with chemo-refractory metastatic non-small-cell lung cancer. Study results and caveats: TCR clones from tumors expanded in blood after radiotherapy plus ipilimumab. Alongside interferon-beta, early blood T cell clone dynamics were reportedly the best predictor of response.

The table came from immunoSEQ multiplex PCR; TCRdb's copy has only in-frame clones and leaves some out. The sample comprises approximately 72,000 clones, around 80% of which are singletons, and 7% to 8.5% rests with the top ten. Per germline, CDR1 SGHAT and CDR2 FQNNGV. V was shortened by 1 base and J by 3 bases, with 7 bases between the two germline ends. The CDR3 sequence is 13 residues long. The J gene is TRBJ2-7, the V gene TRBV11-2; D unclear. The sequencing used peripheral blood, collected from a patient treated with radiotherapy plus ipilimumab. This TCR was sampled from a human donor with non-small cell lung cancer who had a complete response to radiotherapy plus ipilimumab. The CDR3 sequence is CASSLGNGYEQYV. The CDR3 region has the DNA TGTGCCAGCAGCTTAGGAAATGGCTACGAGCAGTACGTC.